Each of the 12 T cell receptor beta chains below was sequenced from the same sample in a study of T cell changes during pregnancy in multiple sclerosis. Repertoires were generated with immunoSEQ multiplex PCR, while TCRdb's copy carries only in-frame clones and drops some. The table lists 65,000 to 85,000 clones, 90% to 95% of them singletons, with approximately 1.5% in the top ten. Sequences were derived from peripheral blood, sampled after pregnancy. These receptors all stem from a female donor with multiple sclerosis, enrolled in a pregnancy study.

The chain links TRBV28 to TRBJ2-1; D is undetermined. Trimming pared 5 bases from V and 7 bases from J, leaving 12 bases between. The CDR3 loop spans 13 amino acids. The germline gives CDR1 MDHEN, CDR2 SYDVKM. CDR3 in amino acids: CASSLGRENEQFF. Here the CDR3 DNA reads TGTGCCAGCAGTCTGGGCCGAGAGAATGAGCAGTTCTTC.

The chain carries TRBV13 and TRBJ2-1; TRBD2 matches 10 bases. The J segment lost 6 bases and the V segment lost 3 bases, leaving 2 bases of the junction unmatched. Per the germline V gene, CDR1 is PRHDT and CDR2 is FYEKMQ (reference sequence). There are 14 residues in the CDR3. The DNA of the CDR3 is TGTGCCAGCAGCTTCAGCGGGAGGGCCAATGAGCAGTTCTTC. Translating it yields CASSFSGRANEQFF.

V and J are TRBV16 and TRBJ2-5; D perhaps matches TRBD1 (6 bases). There are 14 residues in the CDR3. Trimming stripped 2 bases from V and 1 base from J, with 8 bases between. Germline values: CDR1 KGHSY, CDR2 FQNENV. This CDR3 reads CASSQGQIQETQYF. CDR3 in DNA: TGTGCCAGCAGCCAAGGACAGATCCAAGAGACCCAGTACTTC.

The chain recombines TRBV19 with TRBJ2-1; 8 nucleotides match TRBD1. Trimming removed 3 bases from V and 6 bases from J; junction bases left unmatched: 7. The CDR3 contains 15 residues. Germline V gene data show CDR1 as LNHDA and CDR2 as SQIVND (reference sequence). The CDR3 DNA follows: TGTGCCAGTAGTATCCTTCGGACAGGGCGCAATGAGCAGTTCTTC. This codes for CASSILRTGRNEQFF.

The chain employs TRBV5-5 and TRBJ2-1; TRBD2 aligns across 9 bases. Germline CDR1 SGHKS, CDR2 YYEKEE (reference sequence). The CDR3 runs to 14 residues. J was trimmed by 3 bases and V by 3 bases; bases with no gene match: 1. CDR3 amino acids: CASSSSGIYNEQFF. CDR3 DNA: TGTGCCAGCAGCTCTAGCGGGATCTACAATGAGCAGTTCTTC. Full variable domain (remainder filled in from reference TRBV5-5 and TRBJ2-1): DAGVTQSPTHLIKTRGQQVTLRCSPISGHKSVSWYQQVLGQGPQFIFQYYEKEERGRGNFPDRFSARQFPNYSSELNVNALLLGDSALYLCASSSSGIYNEQFFGPGTRLTVL.

The V and J genes are TRBV5-1 and TRBJ1-6; 7 bases fit TRBD1. CDR1 is SGHRS and CDR2 is YFSETQ in the germline V gene. The CDR3 is made up of 16 amino acids. The ends lost 0 bases at V and 7 bases at J; junction bases unmatched: 7. The CDR3 region has the DNA TGCGCCAGCAGCTTGGCCGAGGGGGCTCAGAATTCACCCCTCCACTTT. Translated, it gives CASSLAEGAQNSPLHF.

This clone occurred a few times. The chain employs TRBV2 and TRBJ1-5; tentative D call: TRBD1 (5 bases). The CDR3 length is 14 residues. Germline-derived CDR1 and CDR2 are SNHLY and FYNNEI. The germline V and J ends were trimmed by 3 bases and 5 bases, with 11 bases remaining between them. CDR3 residues: CASSDFDRDQPQHF. As DNA, the CDR3 is TGTGCCAGCAGTGACTTTGACAGAGATCAGCCCCAGCATTTT.

The rearrangement joins TRBV11-2 to TRBJ1-2, with 7 bases matching TRBD1. CDR3 length: 15 residues. V shed 5 bases and J 1 base; nucleotides not matched to a gene: 7. Germline V lookup: CDR1 SGHAT, CDR2 FQNNGV. The CDR3 bases are TGTGCCAGCAGCACGGGGACAGCACTTAACTATGGCTACACCTTC. It encodes CASSTGTALNYGYTF.

This chain links TRBV10-1 with TRBJ2-1, with D possibly matching TRBD1 (6 bases). The germline V gene encodes CDR1 WNHNN and CDR2 SYGVQD (reference sequence). Trimming took 5 bases from V and 6 from J, leaving 8 bases between them. The CDR3 is 12 amino acids. The CDR3, as DNA: TGCGCCAGCAGTTTACAGGGCAATGAGCAGTTCTTC. Translation gives CASSLQGNEQFF.

V usage is TRBV6-6 and J usage is TRBJ2-7; D is possibly TRBD1 (6 bases). The CDR3 is 16 residues long. Germline V CDR1 and CDR2: MNHNY, SVGAGI (reference sequence). The V end was cut by 0 bases, the J end by 3 bases, with 15 bases between. The CDR3, as DNA: TGTGCCAGCAGTTACTCGAACAGGGAGATGAGCTACGAGCAGTACTTC. This gives the protein CASSYSNREMSYEQYF.

V gene TRBV6-5 combines with J gene TRBJ1-1; possible D gene TRBD1, 5 bases. Germline CDR1 reads MNHEY; CDR2 reads SVGAGI. The CDR3 consists of 13 residues. Trimming shortened V by 7 bases and J by 2 bases, and 11 bases separated the two germline ends. The CDR3 sequence is CASIGRANTEAFF. DNA of the CDR3: TGTGCCAGCATCGGCAGGGCAAACACTGAAGCTTTCTTT.

The chain is built from TRBV6-5 and TRBJ2-1, with 7 bases aligning to TRBD2. This CDR3 comprises 13 residues. The germline V gene has CDR1 MNHEY and CDR2 SVGAGI. Trimming took 6 bases from V and 5 from J; bases not matched to a gene: 4. The CDR3 DNA reads as TGTGCCAGCAGCCTCGGGAGGAACAATGAGCAGTTCTTC. This sequence encodes CASSLGRNNEQFF.